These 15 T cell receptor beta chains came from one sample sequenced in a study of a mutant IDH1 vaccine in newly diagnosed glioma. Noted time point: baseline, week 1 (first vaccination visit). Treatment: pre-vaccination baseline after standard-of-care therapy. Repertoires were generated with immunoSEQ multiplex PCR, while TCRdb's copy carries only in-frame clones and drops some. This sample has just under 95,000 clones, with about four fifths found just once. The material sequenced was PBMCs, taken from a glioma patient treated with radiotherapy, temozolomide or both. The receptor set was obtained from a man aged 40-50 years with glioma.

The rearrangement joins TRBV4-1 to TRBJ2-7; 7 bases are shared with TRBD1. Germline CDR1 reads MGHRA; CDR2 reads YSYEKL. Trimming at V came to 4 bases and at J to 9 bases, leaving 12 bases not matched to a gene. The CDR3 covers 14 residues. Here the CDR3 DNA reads TGCGCCAGCAGCCGCCAGCAGGGGGAGCTGGGGCAGTACTTC. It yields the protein CASSRQQGELGQYF.

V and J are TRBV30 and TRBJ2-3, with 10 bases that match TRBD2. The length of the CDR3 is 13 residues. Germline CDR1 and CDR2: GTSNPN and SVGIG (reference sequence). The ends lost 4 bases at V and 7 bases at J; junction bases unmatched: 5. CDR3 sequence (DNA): TGTGCCTGGAAGCGGGAGGGCCTGAATACGCAGTATTTT. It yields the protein CAWKREGLNTQYF.

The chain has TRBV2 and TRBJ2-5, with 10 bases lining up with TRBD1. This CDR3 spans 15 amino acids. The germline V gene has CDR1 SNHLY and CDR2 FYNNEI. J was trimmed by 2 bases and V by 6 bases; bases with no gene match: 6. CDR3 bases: TGTGCCAGCAGAACAGACAGGGGGCGGCAAGAGACCCAGTACTTC. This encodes CASRTDRGRQETQYF.

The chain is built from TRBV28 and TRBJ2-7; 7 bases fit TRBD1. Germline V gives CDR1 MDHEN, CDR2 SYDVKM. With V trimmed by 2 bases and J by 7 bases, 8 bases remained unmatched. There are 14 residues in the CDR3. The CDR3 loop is CASSLSNRGREQYF. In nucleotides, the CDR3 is TGTGCCAGCAGTTTAAGTAACAGGGGACGAGAGCAGTACTTC.

As DNA, the CDR3 is TGTGCCAGCAGCTTGGTCCCCGGGCACGAGCAGTACTTC. This codes for CASSLVPGHEQYF. The chain combines TRBV5-6 with TRBJ2-7; D is uncertain. V lost 0 bases to trimming and J lost 5 bases, with 9 bases between them. The CDR3 loop spans 13 amino acids. The germline V gene has CDR1 SGHDT and CDR2 YYEEEE.

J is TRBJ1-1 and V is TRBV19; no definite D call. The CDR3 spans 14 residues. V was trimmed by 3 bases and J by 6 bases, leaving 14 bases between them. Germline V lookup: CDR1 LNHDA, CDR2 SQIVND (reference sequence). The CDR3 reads CASSMTGLRAEAFF. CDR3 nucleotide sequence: TGTGCCAGTAGTATGACCGGTTTGAGGGCTGAAGCTTTCTTT.

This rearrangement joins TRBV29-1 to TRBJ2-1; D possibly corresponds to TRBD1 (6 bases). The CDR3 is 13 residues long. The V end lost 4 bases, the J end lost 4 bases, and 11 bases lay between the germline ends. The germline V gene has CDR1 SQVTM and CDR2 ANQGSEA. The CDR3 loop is CSVARGPYNEQFF. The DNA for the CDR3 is TGCAGCGTTGCCAGGGGTCCATACAATGAGCAGTTCTTC.

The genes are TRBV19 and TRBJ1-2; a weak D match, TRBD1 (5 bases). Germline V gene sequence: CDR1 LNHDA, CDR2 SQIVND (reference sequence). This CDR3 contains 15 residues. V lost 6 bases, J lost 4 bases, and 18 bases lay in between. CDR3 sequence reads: CASRTGDRLFYGYTF. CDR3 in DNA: TGTGCCAGTAGGACTGGGGACCGTCTCTTCTATGGCTACACCTTC.

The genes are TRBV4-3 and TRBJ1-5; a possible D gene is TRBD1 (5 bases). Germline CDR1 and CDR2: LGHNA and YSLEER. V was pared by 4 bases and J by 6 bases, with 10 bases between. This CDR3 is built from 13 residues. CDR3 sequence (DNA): TGCGCCAGCAGCCTAGGGGTAAGTCAGCCCCAGCATTTT. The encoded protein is CASSLGVSQPQHF.

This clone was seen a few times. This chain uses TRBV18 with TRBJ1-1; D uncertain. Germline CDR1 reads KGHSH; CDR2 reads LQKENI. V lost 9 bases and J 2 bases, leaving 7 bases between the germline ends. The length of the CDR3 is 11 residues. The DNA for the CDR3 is TGTGCCAGTGCAGATAACACTGAAGCTTTCTTT. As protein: CASADNTEAFF.

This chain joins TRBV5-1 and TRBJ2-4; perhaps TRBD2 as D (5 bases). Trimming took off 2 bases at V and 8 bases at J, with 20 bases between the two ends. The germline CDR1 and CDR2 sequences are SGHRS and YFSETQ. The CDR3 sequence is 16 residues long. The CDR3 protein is CASSFTPIGLGDIQYF. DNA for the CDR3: TGCGCCAGCAGCTTCACCCCCATTGGCCTCGGGGACATTCAGTACTTC. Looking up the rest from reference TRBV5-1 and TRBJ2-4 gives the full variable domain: KAGVTQTPRYLIKTRGQQVTLSCSPISGHRSVSWYQQTPGQGLQFLFEYFSETQRNKGNFPGRFSGRQFSNSRSEMNVSTLELGDSALYLCASSFTPIGLGDIQYFGAGTRLSVL.

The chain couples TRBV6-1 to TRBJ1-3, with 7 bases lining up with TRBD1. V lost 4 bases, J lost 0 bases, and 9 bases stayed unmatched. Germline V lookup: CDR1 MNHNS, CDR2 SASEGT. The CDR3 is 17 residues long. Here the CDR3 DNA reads TGTGCCAGCAGTGGTCCCCGGGACAGCAGCTCTGGAAACACCATATATTTT. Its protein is CASSGPRDSSSGNTIYF.

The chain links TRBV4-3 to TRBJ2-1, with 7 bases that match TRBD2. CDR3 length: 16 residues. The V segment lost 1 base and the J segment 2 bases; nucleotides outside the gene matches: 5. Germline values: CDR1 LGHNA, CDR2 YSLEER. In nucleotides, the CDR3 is TGCGCCAGCAGCCAAGTTGTAGGACTAGCCTACAATGAGCAGTTCTTC. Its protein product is CASSQVVGLAYNEQFF.

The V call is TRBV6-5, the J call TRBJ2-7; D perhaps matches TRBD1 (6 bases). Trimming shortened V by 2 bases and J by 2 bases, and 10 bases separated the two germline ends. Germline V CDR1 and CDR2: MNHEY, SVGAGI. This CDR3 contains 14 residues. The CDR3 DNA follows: TGTGCCAGCAGTTACGTGGGGGCAACCTACGAGCAGTACTTC. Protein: CASSYVGATYEQYF.

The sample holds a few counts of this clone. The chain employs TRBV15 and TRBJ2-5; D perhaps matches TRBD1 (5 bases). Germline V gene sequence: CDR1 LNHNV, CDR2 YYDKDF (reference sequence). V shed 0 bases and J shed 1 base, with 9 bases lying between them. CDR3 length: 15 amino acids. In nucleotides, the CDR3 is TGTGCCACCAGCAGAGAACGACAGACCCAAGAGACCCAGTACTTC. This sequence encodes CATSRERQTQETQYF.